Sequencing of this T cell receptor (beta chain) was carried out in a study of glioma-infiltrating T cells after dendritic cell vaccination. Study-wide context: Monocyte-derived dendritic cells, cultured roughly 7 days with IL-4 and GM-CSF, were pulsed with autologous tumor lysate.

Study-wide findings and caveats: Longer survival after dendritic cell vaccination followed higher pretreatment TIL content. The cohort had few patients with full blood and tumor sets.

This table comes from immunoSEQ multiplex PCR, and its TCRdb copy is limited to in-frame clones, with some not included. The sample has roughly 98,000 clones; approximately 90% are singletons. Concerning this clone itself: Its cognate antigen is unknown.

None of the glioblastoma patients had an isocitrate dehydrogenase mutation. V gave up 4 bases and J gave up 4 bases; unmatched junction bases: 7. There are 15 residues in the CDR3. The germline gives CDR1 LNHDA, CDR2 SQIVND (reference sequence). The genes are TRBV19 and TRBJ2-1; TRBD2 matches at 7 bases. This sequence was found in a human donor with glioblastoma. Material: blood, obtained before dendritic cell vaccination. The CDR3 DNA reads TGTGCCAGTAGTAGGGGACTACACGTATACAATGAGCAGTTCTTC. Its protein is CASSRGLHVYNEQFF.